This T cell receptor beta chain was captured in a study of vaccination and CD4 T cells after COVID-19. Study-wide points: The appearance of a median approximately 90% of reactive clones in convalescent patients occurred only post-vaccination.

The V gene's germline CDR1 is MGHDK and CDR2 SYGVNS. This CDR3 has 16 residues. V gave up 1 base and J gave up 5 bases; unmatched junction bases: 7. Treatment meaning: roughly 10-day PBMC culture with coronavirus spike peptide pools or control peptides (ViraFEST assay). This clonotype has only a few counts. What it binds is unknown. The Oncomine TCR Beta short-read assay sequenced DNA from cultured CD4+ T cells. In TCRdb, the PCR reads were re-called with MiXCR into one record per CDR3 protein. The sample carries about 17,000 distinct CDR3 sequences, around 46% recorded once. This TCR came from a human donor who had recovered from COVID-19. The chain uses TRBV25-1 and TRBJ2-7; TRBD2 aligns across 11 bases. Material: CD4+ T cells from blood, cultured in vitro, obtained before SARS-CoV-2 vaccination. The CDR3 spells CASSESGSGRAHEQYF. The CDR3 nucleotides are TGTGCCAGCAGTGAATCGGGTAGCGGGAGGGCCCACGAGCAGTACTTC.